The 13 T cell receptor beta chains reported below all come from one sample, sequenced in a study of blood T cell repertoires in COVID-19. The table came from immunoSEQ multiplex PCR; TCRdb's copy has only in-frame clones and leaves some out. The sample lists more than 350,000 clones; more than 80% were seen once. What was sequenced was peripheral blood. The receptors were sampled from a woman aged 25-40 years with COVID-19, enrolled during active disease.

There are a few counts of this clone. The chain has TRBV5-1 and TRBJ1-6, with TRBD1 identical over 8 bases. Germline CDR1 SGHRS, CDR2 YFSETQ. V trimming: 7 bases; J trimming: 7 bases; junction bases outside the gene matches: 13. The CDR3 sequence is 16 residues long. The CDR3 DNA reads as TGCGCCAGCGGCCCAGGGGGCTCGCTATTCAATTCACCCCTCCACTTT. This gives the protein CASGPGGSLFNSPLHF.

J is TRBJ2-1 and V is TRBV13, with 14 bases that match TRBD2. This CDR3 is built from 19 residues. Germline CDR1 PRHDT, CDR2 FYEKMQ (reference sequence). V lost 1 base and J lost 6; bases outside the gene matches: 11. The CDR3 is CASSLDPGLAGVGLNEQFF. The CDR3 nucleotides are TGTGCCAGCAGCTTAGACCCGGGACTAGCGGGAGTGGGACTCAATGAGCAGTTCTTC.

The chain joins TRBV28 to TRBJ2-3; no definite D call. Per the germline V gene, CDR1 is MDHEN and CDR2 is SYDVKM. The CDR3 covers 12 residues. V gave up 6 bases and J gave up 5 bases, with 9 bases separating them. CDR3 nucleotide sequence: TGTGCCAGCAGCGTGCTAGGAGATACGCAGTATTTT. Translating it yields CASSVLGDTQYF.

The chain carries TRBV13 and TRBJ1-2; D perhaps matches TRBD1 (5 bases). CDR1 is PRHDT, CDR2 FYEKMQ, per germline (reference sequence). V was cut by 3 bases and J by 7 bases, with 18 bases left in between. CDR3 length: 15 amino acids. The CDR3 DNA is TGTGCCAGCAGCTTGGGACCAGGTTCGGGGGGTGGCTACACCTTC. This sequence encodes CASSLGPGSGGGYTF.

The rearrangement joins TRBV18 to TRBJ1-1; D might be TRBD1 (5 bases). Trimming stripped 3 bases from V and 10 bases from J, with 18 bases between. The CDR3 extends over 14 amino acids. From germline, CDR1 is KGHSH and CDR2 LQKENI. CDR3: CASSPGRAEAAAFF. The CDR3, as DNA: TGTGCCAGCTCACCGGGCAGGGCTGAGGCGGCAGCTTTCTTT.

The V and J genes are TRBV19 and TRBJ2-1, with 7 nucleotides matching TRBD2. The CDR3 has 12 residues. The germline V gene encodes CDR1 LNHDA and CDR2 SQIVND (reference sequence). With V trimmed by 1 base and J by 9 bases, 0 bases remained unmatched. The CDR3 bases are TGTGCCAGTAGTATAGCGGGAGGTGAGCAGTTCTTC. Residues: CASSIAGGEQFF.

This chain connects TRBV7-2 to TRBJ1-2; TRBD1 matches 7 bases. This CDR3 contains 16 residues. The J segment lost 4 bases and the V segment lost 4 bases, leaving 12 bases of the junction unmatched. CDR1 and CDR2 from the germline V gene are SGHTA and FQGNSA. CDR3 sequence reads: CASSSPRGDRGYGYTF. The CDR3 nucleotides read TGTGCCAGCAGCTCTCCGAGGGGGGACAGAGGCTATGGCTACACCTTC.

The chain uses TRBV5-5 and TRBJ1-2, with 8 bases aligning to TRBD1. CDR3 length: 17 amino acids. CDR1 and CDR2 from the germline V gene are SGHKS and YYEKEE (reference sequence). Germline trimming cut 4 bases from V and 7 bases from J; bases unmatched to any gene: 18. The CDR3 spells CASSRSLQGAEGFGYTF. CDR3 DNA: TGTGCCAGCAGCCGGTCCCTCCAGGGGGCCGAAGGATTTGGCTACACCTTC.

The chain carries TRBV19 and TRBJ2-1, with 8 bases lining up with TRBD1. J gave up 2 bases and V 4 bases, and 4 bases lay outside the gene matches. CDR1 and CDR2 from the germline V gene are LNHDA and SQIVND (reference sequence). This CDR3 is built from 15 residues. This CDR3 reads CASSKGQAPYNEQFF. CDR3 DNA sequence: TGTGCCAGTAGTAAGGGACAGGCTCCCTACAATGAGCAGTTCTTC.

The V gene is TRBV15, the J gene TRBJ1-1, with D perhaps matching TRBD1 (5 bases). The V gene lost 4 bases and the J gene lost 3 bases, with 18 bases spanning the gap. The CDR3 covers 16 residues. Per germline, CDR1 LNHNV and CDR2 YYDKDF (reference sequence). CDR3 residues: CATSIRGYGLHTEAFF. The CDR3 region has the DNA TGTGCCACCAGCATAAGGGGATATGGGTTACACACTGAAGCTTTCTTT.

Written as DNA, the CDR3 is TGCGCCAGCAGCCCCAGCGGGGGAAACACCATATATTTT. This sequence encodes CASSPSGGNTIYF. This chain connects TRBV4-3 to TRBJ1-3, with D unresolved. The CDR3 has 13 amino acids. From germline, CDR1 is LGHNA and CDR2 YSLEER. Trimming removed 4 bases at V and 4 bases at J, with 8 bases between.

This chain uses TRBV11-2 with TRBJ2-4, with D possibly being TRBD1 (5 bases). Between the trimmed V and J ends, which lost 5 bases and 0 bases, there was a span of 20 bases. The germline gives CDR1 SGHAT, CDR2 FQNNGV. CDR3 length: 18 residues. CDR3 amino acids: CASSPRVAGLLAKNIQYF. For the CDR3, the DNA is TGTGCCAGCAGCCCTCGAGTGGCAGGGCTCCTAGCCAAAAACATTCAGTACTTC.

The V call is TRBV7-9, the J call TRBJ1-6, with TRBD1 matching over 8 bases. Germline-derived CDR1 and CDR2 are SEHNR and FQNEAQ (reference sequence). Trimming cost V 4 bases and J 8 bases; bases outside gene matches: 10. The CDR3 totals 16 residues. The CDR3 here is CASSSGTGTRHSPLHF. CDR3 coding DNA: TGTGCCAGCAGCTCTGGGACAGGAACAAGGCATTCACCCCTCCACTTT.